Each of the 4 T cell receptor beta chains below was sequenced from the same sample in a study of PD-1 blockade in classical Hodgkin lymphoma. Method: immunoSEQ multiplex PCR; TCRdb's copy keeps in-frame clones and lacks some. The sample has more than 12,000 clones; about nine tenths are singletons. The time point is: newly diagnosed, previously untreated cHL patient sample. It was by magnetic negative selection that CD8+ T cells were isolated from thawed PBMCs. Sequenced sample: CD8+ T cells from blood. Every receptor here comes from a human donor with classical Hodgkin lymphoma.

The CDR3 loop reads CASSLSMGSSNYGYTF. The CDR3 region has the DNA TGTGCCAGCAGTTTATCGATGGGCAGTTCTAACTATGGCTACACCTTC. The rearrangement links TRBV27 to TRBJ1-2; D unclear. Trimming stripped 0 bases from V and 0 bases from J, with 11 bases between. Germline V gives CDR1 MNHEY, CDR2 SMNVEV (reference sequence). The CDR3 has 16 amino acids.

The chain has TRBV2 and TRBJ2-7, with 9 bases identical to TRBD1. The CDR3 length is 15 residues. The germline V gene encodes CDR1 SNHLY and CDR2 FYNNEI. V dropped 6 bases and J dropped 5; count of bases not matched to a gene: 11. The CDR3, as DNA: TGTGCCAGCAGACAACCGGGACAGGGATCCCACGAGCAGTACGTC. Encoded protein: CASRQPGQGSHEQYV.

The chain couples TRBV7-9 to TRBJ1-1, with 7 bases fitting TRBD1. The length of the CDR3 is 16 residues. The ends lost 5 bases at V and 4 bases at J; junction bases unmatched: 13. Germline-derived CDR1 and CDR2 are SEHNR and FQNEAQ (reference sequence). In DNA form, the CDR3 reads TGTGCCAGCAGCCAATCTCCCCCAGGGGGAGGCACTGAAGCTTTCTTT. Translated, it gives CASSQSPPGGGTEAFF.

The V gene is TRBV27, the J gene TRBJ2-3; 7 bases fit TRBD2. V dropped 2 bases and J dropped 3; count of bases not matched to a gene: 8. The length of the CDR3 is 16 residues. Germline assignment: CDR1 MNHEY and CDR2 SMNVEV (reference sequence). The CDR3 DNA follows: TGTGCCAGCAGTTTAGTCGGCGGGAGTAGGACAGATACGCAGTATTTT. Amino acids: CASSLVGGSRTDTQYF.